This T cell receptor (beta chain) comes out of a study of control samples from healthy donors and cancer patients. Sequencing used immunoSEQ multiplex PCR; TCRdb keeps in-frame clones, though not all of them. The sample records some 95,000 clones, around 88% being singletons. This CDR3 has 13 residues. V was pared by 6 bases and J by 9 bases, with 10 bases of the junction left unmatched. Germline CDR1 reads SQVTM; CDR2 reads ANQGSEA. Sequenced sample: blood. This chain links TRBV29-1 with TRBJ2-1; the match to TRBD2 covers 8 bases. This clonotype was sampled from a man aged 30 to 39 in good health. The CDR3 region is CSVPTGTSAEQFF. The DNA for the CDR3 is TGCAGCGTCCCAACCGGGACTAGTGCTGAGCAGTTCTTC.